This passage covers 14 T cell receptor beta chains from one sample sequenced in a study of beta chain features in type 1 diabetes (dated 2018 in TCRdb). The paper as a whole reports these results and caveats: Type 1 diabetes patients showed a moderate but significant shortening of TCRB CDR3 length in all four CD4+ subsets.

No antigens are known for them. The library was obtained by the immunoSEQ multiplex PCR assay. The entire isolated RNA was reverse transcribed using the High Capacity cDNA Reverse Transcription Kit, and thus expressed TCRB transcripts were sequenced. TCRdb limited this immuneACCESS table to in-frame rearrangements with V and J called. A share of clones is missing; checked studies link under half to unresolved V genes, and the rest is unexplained. The sample profile shows about 700,000 clones; around an eighth of them were found once. The ten largest clones take up less than 0.025% of the sample. Sequencing input: naive CD4+ T cells from blood. In light of the paper, this sample's cell subset or site label describes: true naive CD4+ T cells. These receptors all come from a man younger than 35 with type 1 diabetes.

The chain carries TRBV5-1 and TRBJ1-2; D gene ambiguous. The germline V and J ends were trimmed by 0 bases and 8 bases, with 14 bases remaining between them. The CDR3 extends over 14 amino acids. CDR1 SGHRS and CDR2 YFSETQ come from the germline V gene. CDR3 amino acids: CASSLDGELGGYTF. As DNA, the CDR3 is TGCGCCAGCAGCTTGGATGGGGAGCTGGGCGGCTACACCTTC. The whole variable domain, filled in from reference TRBV5-1 and TRBJ1-2, reads KAGVTQTPRYLIKTRGQQVTLSCSPISGHRSVSWYQQTPGQGLQFLFEYFSETQRNKGNFPGRFSGRQFSNSRSEMNVSTLELGDSALYLCASSLDGELGGYTFGSGTRLTVV.

This clone was picked up a small number of times. The J gene is TRBJ2-1, the V gene TRBV5-4; a weak D match, TRBD1 (5 bases). This CDR3 is 12 amino acids long. The V gene's germline CDR1 is SGHNT and CDR2 YYREEE (reference sequence). V was pared by 7 bases and J by 7 bases, with 12 bases between. The CDR3 DNA is TGTGCCAGCTCCACTCAGGGTAATGAGCAGTTCTTC. This gives the protein CASSTQGNEQFF.

Notes on this clone: Other DNA sequences from this sample encode an identical CDR3 as well. V is TRBV5-1 and J is TRBJ2-7; D is unresolved. This CDR3 spans 15 amino acids. Per germline, CDR1 SGHRS and CDR2 YFSETQ. With 0 bases removed from V and 0 bases from J, the gap between germline ends came to 10 bases. The DNA of the CDR3 is TGCGCCAGCAGCTTGGATCCAGGAAGCTCCTACGAGCAGTACTTC. Translating gives CASSLDPGSSYEQYF.

This clone was detected only a few times. The chain couples TRBV30 to TRBJ2-2, with D perhaps matching TRBD1 (6 bases). From germline, CDR1 is GTSNPN and CDR2 SVGIG (reference sequence). V was trimmed by 5 bases and J by 1 base, leaving 8 bases between them. The CDR3 length is 13 residues. The CDR3 nucleotides read TGTGCCTGGGTGGGACAGAACACCGGGGAGCTGTTTTTT. Protein sequence: CAWVGQNTGELFF.

This clone has just a few counts. The V and J genes are TRBV5-4 and TRBJ1-3; 10 bases line up with TRBD1. V lost 4 bases to trimming and J lost 1 base; unmatched junction nucleotides: 8. Germline loops: CDR1 SGHNT, CDR2 YYREEE (reference sequence). The CDR3 consists of 17 residues. CDR3 sequence reads: CASSATGTGVSGNTIYF. DNA for the CDR3: TGTGCCAGCAGCGCGACCGGGACAGGGGTTTCTGGAAACACCATATATTTT.

V is TRBV6-5 and J is TRBJ1-1, with 7 bases that match TRBD1. Losses at the gene ends were 0 bases for V and 4 bases for J; bases not matched to a gene: 8. Germline loops: CDR1 MNHEY, CDR2 SVGAGI. There are 16 residues in the CDR3. The CDR3 nucleotides are TGTGCCAGCAGTTACTCGCCGACAGGGATAGTCACTGAAGCTTTCTTT. Protein sequence: CASSYSPTGIVTEAFF.

Only a few counts were recorded for this clone. The chain links TRBV30 to TRBJ2-5; no firm D call. CDR3 length equals 13 residues. The germline CDR1 and CDR2 sequences are GTSNPN and SVGIG (reference sequence). V lost 0 bases and J 4 bases, leaving 9 bases between the germline ends. DNA of the CDR3: TGTGCCTGGAGTGTAAATCAGAGAGAGACCCAGTACTTC. Translating gives CAWSVNQRETQYF.

This clone has a handful of counts. The CDR3 nucleotides read TGTGCCAGCAGCTTGGAGGTAGAAGGGTGGGATACGCAGTATTTT. Protein sequence: CASSLEVEGWDTQYF. The chain links TRBV5-4 to TRBJ2-3, with D hard to call. V was shortened by 0 bases and J by 6 bases, with 14 bases between the two germline ends. There are 15 residues in the CDR3. Germline CDR1 and CDR2: SGHNT and YYREEE (reference sequence).

This clone was seen more than once but under ten times. This CDR3 is also generated by other DNA sequences in the sample. The chain links TRBV5-1 to TRBJ2-7, with TRBD1 matching over 9 bases. The J segment lost 5 bases and the V segment lost 4 bases, leaving 4 bases of the junction unmatched. CDR1 is SGHRS and CDR2 is YFSETQ in the germline V gene. The CDR3 is made up of 13 amino acids. CDR3 sequence reads: CASSRDRVDEQYF. The CDR3 DNA reads as TGCGCCAGCAGCCGGGACAGGGTTGACGAGCAGTACTTC. Drawing the rest from reference TRBV5-1 and TRBJ2-7, the complete variable domain is KAGVTQTPRYLIKTRGQQVTLSCSPISGHRSVSWYQQTPGQGLQFLFEYFSETQRNKGNFPGRFSGRQFSNSRSEMNVSTLELGDSALYLCASSRDRVDEQYFGPGTRLTVT.

In DNA form, the CDR3 reads TGTGCCTGGAGGAGGGGCGCGACTGAAGCTTTCTTT. The encoded protein is CAWRRGATEAFF. The chain employs TRBV30 and TRBJ1-1, with a possible D match to TRBD1 (5 bases). CDR3 length equals 12 residues. V lost 3 bases, J lost 5 bases, and 10 bases lay in between. CDR1 GTSNPN and CDR2 SVGIG come from the germline V gene (reference sequence).

This chain links TRBV15 with TRBJ1-2, with D hard to call. V dropped 4 bases and J dropped 5 bases, with 11 bases sitting between them. Germline-derived CDR1 and CDR2 are LNHNV and YYDKDF (reference sequence). The CDR3 loop spans 13 amino acids. The CDR3 DNA is TGTGCCACCAGCACAGACCCCCCTTATGGCTACACCTTC. Amino acid sequence: CATSTDPPYGYTF. The full variable domain, completed using reference TRBV15 and TRBJ1-2, is DAMVIQNPRYQVTQFGKPVTLSCSQTLNHNVMYWYQQKSSQAPKLLFHYYDKDFNNEADTPDNFQSRRPNTSFCFLDIRSPGLGDTAMYLCATSTDPPYGYTFGSGTRLTVV.

This clone has more than one count but fewer than ten. The chain combines TRBV30 with TRBJ2-5, with TRBD2 matching 9 bases. The germline V gene encodes CDR1 GTSNPN and CDR2 SVGIG (reference sequence). CDR3 length: 12 amino acids. The CDR3 spells CVTEGLAETQYF. DNA of the CDR3: TGTGTCACAGAAGGACTAGCGGAGACCCAGTACTTC. The whole variable domain, filled in from reference TRBV30 and TRBJ2-5, reads SQTIHQWPATLVQPVGSPLSLECTVEGTSNPNLYWYRQAAGRGLQLLFYSVGIGQISSEVPQNLSASRPQDRQFILSSKKLLLSDSGFYLCVTEGLAETQYFGPGTRLLVL.

There are a few counts of this clone. The DNA of the CDR3 is TGCAGCAGAGAGGGCAACTACGAGCAGTACTTC. Translated, it gives CSREGNYEQYF. The chain has TRBV20-1 and TRBJ2-7; possible D gene TRBD2, 5 bases. This CDR3 region has 11 residues. Germline loops: CDR1 DFQATT, CDR2 SNEGSKA (reference sequence).

The chain combines TRBV7-3 with TRBJ2-5; D might be TRBD1 (6 bases). Germline V gene lookup returns CDR1 SGHTA and CDR2 FQGTGA. V lost 5 bases to trimming and J lost 4 bases, with 17 bases between them. This CDR3 contains 15 residues. CDR3 nucleotides: TGTGCCAGCAGCCCAAACAGGGTATCCGTAGAGACCCAGTACTTC. Amino acids: CASSPNRVSVETQYF.